The 13 T cell receptor beta chains presented below share a single source sample, sequenced in a study of patients and donors after allogeneic stem cell transplantation. TCRdb re-called the RT-PCR reads through MiXCR, storing one row per CDR3 protein. The sample records around 150,000 distinct CDR3 sequences, 37% being singletons. The sequencing input was blood, either unsorted or a sorted T cell fraction (not recorded which). The receptor source for this set is a human donor who was either an allogeneic HSCT recipient or a stem cell or donor lymphocyte infusion donor (not recorded which). It is not recorded whose cells these are; they may come from a transplant donor.

The gene calls are TRBV6-5 and TRBJ1-1; D ambiguous. The CDR3 runs 11 residues. Germline assignment: CDR1 MNHEY and CDR2 SVGAGI. The V gene lost 6 bases and the J gene lost 5 bases, with 7 bases spanning the gap. The CDR3 sequence: CASRRETEAFF. The CDR3 nucleotides read TGTGCCAGCAGGCGAGAAACTGAAGCTTTCTTT.

This clonotype was recorded a few times. The rearrangement uses TRBV6-6 and TRBJ1-5; D not resolved. The V gene lost 8 bases and the J gene lost 2 bases, with 16 bases spanning the gap. Germline V lookup: CDR1 MNHNY, CDR2 SVGAGI (reference sequence). The CDR3 is 15 amino acids. The CDR3 protein is CASRLGQAGNQPQHF. In DNA, the CDR3 is TGTGCCAGCCGATTAGGGCAGGCTGGCAATCAGCCCCAGCATTTT.

This clonotype came up a few times. The chain uses TRBV27 and TRBJ1-4, with unresolved D. V was pared by 6 bases and J by 4 bases, with 12 bases between. CDR1 and CDR2 (germline): MNHEY, SMNVEV (reference sequence). This CDR3 comprises 14 residues. CDR3 nucleotide sequence: TGTGCCAGCAGAGGAGTCGCGTTTAATGAAAAACTGTTTTTT. Translation: CASRGVAFNEKLFF.

The V and J genes are TRBV29-1 and TRBJ2-1; TRBD2 matches at 11 bases. The length of the CDR3 is 16 residues. V shed 5 bases and J 2 bases; nucleotides not matched to a gene: 8. Germline CDR1 SQVTM, CDR2 ANQGSEA. CDR3 sequence reads: CSVPPLAGGPYNEQFF. Here the CDR3 DNA reads TGCAGCGTTCCCCCTCTAGCGGGGGGCCCCTACAATGAGCAGTTCTTC.

This chain joins TRBV20-1 and TRBJ2-3; a possible D gene is TRBD2 (6 bases). Trimming removed 3 bases from V and 2 bases from J, with 18 bases in between. Germline CDR1 reads DFQATT; CDR2 reads SNEGSKA (reference sequence). The length of the CDR3 is 16 residues. CDR3 loop: CSASPLRDSYTDTQYF. The CDR3 region has the DNA TGCAGTGCTAGCCCTCTCCGGGACTCTTACACAGATACGCAGTATTTT.

The chain combines TRBV12-3 or TRBV12-4 with TRBJ1-2; 8 bases are shared with TRBD1. The CDR3 length is 14 residues. V was pared by 10 bases and J by 4 bases, with 11 bases of the junction left unmatched. The CDR3 DNA is TGTGCCACCCCCACCGGGACAGGAGTCTATGGCTACACCTTC. It yields the protein CATPTGTGVYGYTF.

The chain joins TRBV12-3 or TRBV12-4 to TRBJ2-1, with D possibly being TRBD1 (6 bases). V lost 4 bases and J 13 bases, leaving 23 bases between the germline ends. This CDR3 comprises 15 residues. CDR3 DNA sequence: TGTGCCAGCAGTTCAGGGGACGCCGCCCTCCCGGAACAGTTCTTC. Translation: CASSSGDAALPEQFF.

The J gene is TRBJ1-6, the V gene TRBV12-3 or TRBV12-4, with unresolved D. The CDR3 spans 14 residues. The V and J ends lost 4 bases and 5 bases respectively, with 9 bases between them. CDR3 in DNA: TGTGCCAGCAGTTCAGGTGGGGATAATTCACCCCTCCACTTT. It yields the protein CASSSGGDNSPLHF.

This clonotype appeared many times. The chain is built from TRBV9 and TRBJ1-1; D ambiguous. The CDR3 runs to 14 residues. Looked up from germline, CDR1 is SGDLS and CDR2 is YYNGEE. Trimming left V 0 bases short and J 6 bases short, with 12 bases between. DNA for the CDR3: TGTGCCAGCAGCGTAGCATTCGATGGGGCTGAAGCTTTCTTT. This sequence encodes CASSVAFDGAEAFF. The full variable domain, in which reference TRBV9 and TRBJ1-1 provide the parts outside the CDR3, is DSGVTQTPKHLITATGQRVTLRCSPRSGDLSVYWYQQSLDQGLQFLIQYYNGEERAKGNILERFSAQQFPDLHSELNLSSLELGDSALYFCASSVAFDGAEAFFGQGTRLTVV.

There are a few counts of this clonotype. The chain is built from TRBV7-2 and TRBJ2-1; D gene unclear. Germline V lookup: CDR1 SGHTA, CDR2 FQGNSA. The ends were cut back, 4 bases at V and 11 bases at J, with 6 bases in the middle. The CDR3 is 10 residues long. The CDR3 here is CASSSYKQFF. The CDR3 DNA reads TGTGCCAGCAGCTCTTATAAGCAGTTCTTC.

The V gene is TRBV2, the J gene TRBJ1-1; 7 bases agree with TRBD1. The CDR3 runs 15 residues. Germline values: CDR1 SNHLY, CDR2 FYNNEI. V was pared by 7 bases and J by 6 bases, with 14 bases of the junction left unmatched. The CDR3 DNA sequence: TGTGCCAGCAACCTTTCAGACAGGGTAGGGGCTGAAGCTTTCTTT. Protein sequence: CASNLSDRVGAEAFF.

The chain employs TRBV28 and TRBJ1-5; tentatively, D is TRBD1 (5 bases). Trimming removed 5 bases from V and 4 bases from J, with 12 bases in between. Germline loops: CDR1 MDHEN, CDR2 SYDVKM. There are 14 residues in the CDR3. The DNA for the CDR3 is TGTGCCAGCAGTCGAGGGGCGGGTAATCAGCCCCAGCATTTT. Protein: CASSRGAGNQPQHF.

The chain is built from TRBV20-1 and TRBJ1-2; TRBD1 is a possible D gene (5 bases). Trimming left V 0 bases short and J 1 base short, with 6 bases between. The CDR3 consists of 13 residues. Per the germline V gene, CDR1 is DFQATT and CDR2 is SNEGSKA (reference sequence). This chain's CDR3 is CSAREQVNYGYTF. CDR3 nucleotide sequence: TGCAGTGCTAGAGAACAGGTTAACTATGGCTACACCTTC.